The next 29 T cell receptor beta chains were all read from a single sample in a study of T cell responses to AZD1222 COVID-19 vaccine. TCRdb keeps only in-frame clones here, not all; method: immunoSEQ multiplex PCR. This table holds more than 95,000 clones, about nine tenths found once. The input for sequencing was peripheral blood, taken on day 0 of AZD1222 vaccination. The receptors were gathered from an adult in good health.

This chain connects TRBV12-3 or TRBV12-4 to TRBJ1-5; 8 nucleotides align to TRBD1. The CDR3 totals 13 residues. After removal of 6 bases from V and 6 bases from J, the junction contained 4 bases not matched to a gene. CDR3 DNA: TGTGCCAGCAGGGACAGGGCCCCTCAGCCCCAGCATTTT. Translating gives CASRDRAPQPQHF.

The chain uses TRBV5-5 and TRBJ1-5; D uncertain. Germline V gene lookup returns CDR1 SGHKS and CDR2 YYEKEE (reference sequence). V was cut by 0 bases and J by 4 bases, with 11 bases left in between. This CDR3 is built from 15 residues. CDR3 in DNA: TGTGCCAGCAGCTTGGGCCGAGGAGCAAATCAGCCCCAGCATTTT. Its protein product is CASSLGRGANQPQHF.

V is TRBV20-1 and J is TRBJ1-1; D is undetermined. V dropped 4 bases and J dropped 3 bases, with 6 bases sitting between them. Germline V lookup: CDR1 DFQATT, CDR2 SNEGSKA (reference sequence). There are 11 residues in the CDR3. The CDR3 DNA sequence: TGCAGTGCTAATTGGTACACTGAAGCTTTCTTT. Its translation is CSANWYTEAFF.

This rearrangement joins TRBV5-1 to TRBJ1-1; D uncertain. CDR3 size: 13 residues. V lost 0 bases and J lost 8, with 11 bases in between. Germline V gene data show CDR1 as SGHRS and CDR2 as YFSETQ. The chain's CDR3 is CASSLDHWVEAFF. The CDR3 region has the DNA TGCGCCAGCAGCTTGGACCATTGGGTCGAAGCTTTCTTT.

The chain carries TRBV5-4 and TRBJ1-2; maybe TRBD1 (5 bases). CDR3 size: 14 residues. The V end lost 0 bases, the J end lost 6 bases, and 12 bases lay between the germline ends. Germline CDR1 and CDR2: SGHNT and YYREEE (reference sequence). Written as DNA, the CDR3 is TGTGCCAGCAGCTTGGCCGAAGGGGCGCATGGCTACACCTTC. Protein product: CASSLAEGAHGYTF.

The chain joins TRBV6-5 to TRBJ2-5; D is unresolved. The V end was cut by 5 bases, the J end by 3 bases, with 13 bases between. This CDR3 spans 14 amino acids. Germline loops: CDR1 MNHEY, CDR2 SVGAGI. This CDR3 is CASSLVGIEETQYF. The CDR3 DNA reads TGTGCCAGCAGTCTAGTGGGGATAGAAGAGACCCAGTACTTC.

This chain connects TRBV9 to TRBJ1-5; TRBD1 might be the D (5 bases). Deletions cut 3 bases from V and 0 bases from J, with 10 bases between. CDR3 length: 15 residues. The germline V gene encodes CDR1 SGDLS and CDR2 YYNGEE. This CDR3 reads CASSGDGDSNQPQHF. The DNA for the CDR3 is TGTGCCAGCAGCGGGGACGGAGATAGCAATCAGCCCCAGCATTTT. Full variable domain (rest looked up from reference TRBV9 and TRBJ1-5): DSGVTQTPKHLITATGQRVTLRCSPRSGDLSVYWYQQSLDQGLQFLIQYYNGEERAKGNILERFSAQQFPDLHSELNLSSLELGDSALYFCASSGDGDSNQPQHFGDGTRLSIL.

This clone was observed a single time. The chain is built from TRBV11-3 and TRBJ2-1, with D maybe TRBD2 (5 bases). Germline V gives CDR1 SGHNT, CDR2 YENEEA. The CDR3 covers 11 residues. The V end was cut by 1 base, the J end by 13 bases, with 8 bases between. The CDR3 DNA sequence: TGTGCCAGCAGCTTAGGAGGGTTACAGTTCTTC. It is translated as CASSLGGLQFF.

This CDR3 is CASSLIRVVYGYTF. CDR3 in DNA: TGTGCCAGCAGCTTAATCAGGGTGGTCTATGGCTACACCTTC. This sequence joins TRBV7-9 and TRBJ1-2; a possible D gene is TRBD1 (5 bases). From germline, CDR1 is SEHNR and CDR2 FQNEAQ (reference sequence). The V and J ends lost 2 bases and 4 bases respectively, with 11 bases between them. CDR3 length: 14 amino acids.

V usage is TRBV4-2 and J usage is TRBJ2-1; 7 bases agree with TRBD2. The CDR3 totals 17 residues. Germline V gene data show CDR1 as LGHNA and CDR2 as YNFKEQ. J gave up 7 bases and V 0 bases, and 12 bases lay outside the gene matches. CDR3 nucleotide sequence: TGTGCCAGCAGCCAAGATAAGGCGGTAGTGGGGGGGAATGAGCAGTTCTTC. Protein sequence: CASSQDKAVVGGNEQFF.

This sequence joins TRBV12-5 and TRBJ1-5; D is uncertain. The germline V gene has CDR1 LGHNT and CDR2 FRNRAP. The V and J ends lost 9 bases and 6 bases respectively, with 15 bases between them. The CDR3 is made up of 13 amino acids. DNA for the CDR3: TGTGCTAGCGCCACAGAGGGCAGTCAGCCCCAGCATTTT. Amino acids: CASATEGSQPQHF.

The gene calls are TRBV19 and TRBJ2-7; 7 nucleotides agree with TRBD2. The ends lost 3 bases at V and 9 bases at J; junction bases unmatched: 11. The CDR3 contains 14 residues. CDR1 and CDR2 from the germline V gene are LNHDA and SQIVND (reference sequence). The CDR3 spells CASSIVLAKTGQYF. CDR3 DNA: TGTGCCAGTAGTATTGTACTAGCGAAAACGGGGCAGTACTTC.

This sequence joins TRBV28 and TRBJ1-4, with D perhaps TRBD1 (5 bases). Germline V CDR1 and CDR2: MDHEN, SYDVKM. The germline V and J ends were trimmed by 1 base and 6 bases, with 15 bases remaining between them. The CDR3 has 16 amino acids. The CDR3 DNA is TGTGCCAGCAGTTTATCCGTAGCAGGGTTGGATGAAAAACTGTTTTTT. Its translation is CASSLSVAGLDEKLFF.

The chain joins TRBV7-8 to TRBJ1-1; no reliable D call. Germline V gene sequence: CDR1 SGHVS, CDR2 FQNEAQ. The V end lost 1 base, the J end lost 2 bases, and 8 bases lay between the germline ends. There are 14 residues in the CDR3. As DNA, the CDR3 is TGTGCCAGCAGCTTAGGACATAGAAACACTGAAGCTTTCTTT. This encodes CASSLGHRNTEAFF.

J is TRBJ2-7 and V is TRBV3-1 (or the pseudogene TRBV3-2); perhaps TRBD2 as D (7 bases). V was shortened by 4 bases and J by 3 bases, with 19 bases between the two germline ends. This CDR3 has 16 residues. Germline CDR1 and CDR2: LGHDT and YNNKEL (reference sequence). The CDR3 DNA follows: TGTGCCAGCAGCCGGCTAGTGGGGGGGCCTAGCTACGAGCAGTACTTC. It encodes CASSRLVGGPSYEQYF.

This chain joins TRBV3-1 (or the pseudogene TRBV3-2) and TRBJ2-3; D might be TRBD2 (5 bases). V lost 2 bases and J 3 bases, leaving 9 bases between the germline ends. The CDR3 sequence is 14 residues long. CDR1 is LGHDT and CDR2 is YNNKEL in the germline V gene (reference sequence). The CDR3 DNA is TGTGCCAGCAGCCAAACTAGTGTGACAGATACGCAGTATTTT. This codes for CASSQTSVTDTQYF.

V is TRBV6-6 and J is TRBJ1-5; D possibly corresponds to TRBD1 (5 bases). Germline CDR1 reads MNHNY; CDR2 reads SVGAGI (reference sequence). Trimming shortened V by 5 bases and J by 6 bases, and 8 bases separated the two germline ends. CDR3 length equals 12 residues. CDR3 sequence reads: CASSGRGQPQHF. CDR3 nucleotide sequence: TGTGCCAGCAGTGGGAGGGGTCAGCCCCAGCATTTT.

This clone was seen a single time. The gene calls are TRBV11-2 and TRBJ2-7; D not resolved. The ends were cut back, 5 bases at V and 3 bases at J, with 8 bases in the middle. The CDR3 extends over 12 amino acids. Germline CDR1 and CDR2: SGHAT and FQNNGV. CDR3 amino acids: CASSPGVYEQYF. CDR3 in DNA: TGTGCCAGCAGCCCTGGGGTCTACGAGCAGTACTTC.

This clone was seen more than once but under ten times. V and J are TRBV9 and TRBJ2-4, with D tentatively TRBD2 (7 bases). The CDR3 sequence is 19 residues long. Trimming took off 1 base at V and 2 bases at J, with 22 bases between the two ends. CDR1 is SGDLS, CDR2 YYNGEE, per germline. The CDR3 loop is CASSVSYGGALSSKNIQYF. CDR3 DNA: TGTGCCAGCAGCGTATCGTATGGGGGGGCCTTATCGTCCAAAAACATTCAGTACTTC.

The gene calls are TRBV12-5 and TRBJ1-3; D uncertain. The V gene's germline CDR1 is LGHNT and CDR2 FRNRAP. The CDR3 has 18 residues. The V end was cut by 0 bases, the J end by 2 bases, with 17 bases between. This CDR3 is CASGLVLPGKDAGNTIYF. The CDR3 region has the DNA TGTGCTAGTGGTTTGGTCCTCCCGGGGAAGGATGCTGGAAACACCATATATTTT.

V usage is TRBV19 and J usage is TRBJ1-3; the D gene is possibly TRBD1 (6 bases). Trimming left V 9 bases short and J 0 bases short, with 15 bases between. This CDR3 has 15 residues. Germline values: CDR1 LNHDA, CDR2 SQIVND (reference sequence). CDR3 sequence: CASKDRPISGNTIYF. The CDR3 DNA sequence: TGTGCCAGCAAAGACAGGCCCATCTCTGGAAACACCATATATTTT.

V is TRBV7-9 and J is TRBJ1-4; D may be TRBD1 (5 bases). The germline gives CDR1 SEHNR, CDR2 FQNEAQ (reference sequence). Trimming took 1 base from V and 5 from J, leaving 8 bases between them. This CDR3 comprises 14 residues. This CDR3 is CASSLETENEKLFF. In DNA, the CDR3 is TGTGCCAGCAGCTTAGAGACAGAGAATGAAAAACTGTTTTTT.

This clone turned up a few times. The rearrangement uses TRBV7-9 and TRBJ2-3; D not resolved. Germline CDR1 is SEHNR and CDR2 is FQNEAQ (reference sequence). V was trimmed by 1 base and J by 0 bases, leaving 8 bases between them. The CDR3 runs 15 residues. The CDR3 reads CASSLDGRSTDTQYF. Here the CDR3 DNA reads TGTGCCAGCAGCTTAGACGGGCGTAGCACAGATACGCAGTATTTT.

The J gene is TRBJ2-7, the V gene TRBV14; D may be TRBD2 (6 bases). Per the germline V gene, CDR1 is SGHDN and CDR2 is FVKESK. V was clipped by 4 bases and J by 6 bases, with 16 bases between them. This CDR3 is 14 amino acids long. The DNA of the CDR3 is TGTGCCAGCAGCCGGACGGGAGATTTGGGCGAGCAGTACTTC. It translates to CASSRTGDLGEQYF.

J is TRBJ2-5 and V is TRBV5-8; D is undetermined. CDR1 SGHTS and CDR2 YDEGEE come from the germline V gene. With 0 bases removed from V and 2 bases from J, the gap between germline ends came to 11 bases. The CDR3 runs to 15 residues. CDR3 nucleotide sequence: TGTGCCAGCAGCTTGGGACGAAAAAGACAAGAGACCCAGTACTTC. It yields the protein CASSLGRKRQETQYF.

The chain employs TRBV3-1 (or the pseudogene TRBV3-2) and TRBJ1-3; tentative D call: TRBD1 (5 bases). CDR1 and CDR2 (germline): LGHDT, YNNKEL (reference sequence). V lost 3 bases to trimming and J lost 6 bases, with 15 bases between them. This CDR3 comprises 15 residues. CDR3 amino acids: CASSHPTGTTNTIYF. The CDR3 DNA reads as TGTGCCAGCAGCCATCCTACCGGGACGACAAACACCATATATTTT.

The gene calls are TRBV7-9 and TRBJ1-2; 8 bases match TRBD1. Germline-derived CDR1 and CDR2 are SEHNR and FQNEAQ (reference sequence). With V trimmed by 5 bases and J by 6 bases, 8 bases remained unmatched. The CDR3 length is 14 residues. The CDR3 is CASSQVGQGHGYTF. CDR3 coding DNA: TGTGCCAGCAGCCAAGTAGGACAGGGTCATGGCTACACCTTC.

The chain has TRBV19 and TRBJ1-1, with D hard to call. Per the germline V gene, CDR1 is LNHDA and CDR2 is SQIVND (reference sequence). The CDR3 has 16 residues. V lost 3 bases to trimming and J lost 0 bases, with 14 bases between them. The CDR3 loop reads CASSMGRIHLNTEAFF. DNA for the CDR3: TGTGCCAGTAGTATGGGTCGAATACATTTGAACACTGAAGCTTTCTTT.

The chain uses TRBV7-3 and TRBJ2-1, with 7 bases that match TRBD1. This CDR3 is 15 amino acids long. V gave up 5 bases and J gave up 1 base; unmatched junction bases: 5. The germline gives CDR1 SGHTA, CDR2 FQGTGA. CDR3 nucleotides: TGTGCCAGCAGCAACGACAGGGTGTCCTACAATGAGCAGTTCTTC. Translation: CASSNDRVSYNEQFF.